This TCR beta chain appears in the sequencing data of a study of post-analysis software for immune sequencing data. Prepared libraries of TCR beta cDNA carried unique molecular identifiers. TCRdb re-called the PCR reads with MiXCR, one entry per CDR3 protein. The sample records approximately 400,000 distinct CDR3 sequences, around a third being singletons. On this clonotype: As yet, its antigen is unknown.

Germline CDR1 reads LNHDA; CDR2 reads SQIVND (reference sequence). V was clipped by 8 bases and J by 4 bases, with 2 bases between them. This CDR3 contains 9 residues. Study results and caveats: Patients showed TRBV5-6, TRBV5-1 and TRBV20-1 among five TRBV segments more frequent than in controls.

This rearrangement joins TRBV19 to TRBJ1-2; D remains ambiguous. The sequencing sample was made of blood. The source of this sequence is a girl aged 10 to 17 with multiple sclerosis. CDR3 sequence (DNA): TGTGCCAGTCCCTATGGCTACACCTTC. Translation gives CASPYGYTF.